Listed here are 23 T cell receptor beta chains from one sample, sequenced in a study of CD8 T cells in ankylosing spondylitis. Whole-study findings and limits: A motif of eight or nine highly homologous TCR beta variants was seen as apparently characteristic of ankylosing spondylitis blood.

These TCRs are of unknown antigen specificity. TCRdb independently ran MiXCR on the 5' RACE reads; one entry per CDR3 protein. The sample has 200,000 to 250,000 distinct CDR3 sequences; roughly 6.6% are singletons. Specimen: blood, either unsorted or a sorted T cell fraction (not recorded which). All receptors derive from a male donor with ankylosing spondylitis.

At least ten counts were recorded for this clonotype. This chain uses TRBV27 with TRBJ2-3; D may match TRBD1 or TRBD2 (5 bases each). The V end lost 8 bases, the J end lost 0 bases, and 21 bases lay between the germline ends. Germline V gene sequence: CDR1 MNHEY, CDR2 SMNVEV (reference sequence). The CDR3 consists of 17 residues. CDR3 sequence: CASGYAGTMGSTDTQYF. CDR3 DNA: TGTGCCAGCGGCTACGCCGGGACCATGGGGAGCACAGATACGCAGTATTTT.

The rearrangement joins TRBV7-2 to TRBJ2-7; D is uncertain. V lost 1 base to trimming and J lost 3 bases, with 10 bases between them. From germline, CDR1 is SGHTA and CDR2 FQGNSA. The CDR3 totals 14 residues. The CDR3 DNA reads TGTGCCAGCAGCTTAGATTTAAGCGACTACGAGCAGTACTTC. The encoded protein is CASSLDLSDYEQYF.

The sample holds many counts of this clonotype. The chain couples TRBV28 to TRBJ1-1, with 10 bases matching TRBD1. The CDR3 is 16 amino acids. Per germline, CDR1 MDHEN and CDR2 SYDVKM. The J segment lost 5 bases and the V segment lost 0 bases, leaving 6 bases of the junction unmatched. The CDR3 loop reads CASSLWGQGRGTEAFF. CDR3 nucleotides: TGTGCCAGCAGTTTATGGGGACAGGGGAGAGGAACTGAAGCTTTCTTT.

This clonotype was counted at least ten times. The chain carries TRBV4-3 and TRBJ2-1; TRBD2 aligns across 9 bases. There are 16 residues in the CDR3. V dropped 3 bases and J dropped 9; count of bases not matched to a gene: 12. Germline lookup yields CDR1 LGHNA and CDR2 YSLEER. The CDR3 nucleotides read TGCGCCAGCAGCCACGTAGCGGGAGAGGAGTCCGGTGAGCAGTTCTTC. It encodes CASSHVAGEESGEQFF.

This clonotype was picked up a small number of times. The chain recombines TRBV2 with TRBJ1-1, with D possibly TRBD1 on 6 matching bases. The CDR3 totals 15 residues. The V and J ends lost 3 bases and 5 bases respectively, with 16 bases between them. Germline CDR1 SNHLY, CDR2 FYNNEI. The CDR3, as DNA: TGTGCCAGCAGTGATTTACGGGGGGCAAGGACTGAAGCTTTCTTT. Protein: CASSDLRGARTEAFF.

This clonotype showed up many times. The V and J genes are TRBV29-1 and TRBJ2-7, with D tentatively TRBD2 (5 bases). This CDR3 comprises 10 residues. Between the trimmed V and J ends, which lost 6 bases and 3 bases, there was a span of 6 bases. Germline V lookup: CDR1 SQVTM, CDR2 ANQGSEA. CDR3 residues: CSVRDYEQYF. The CDR3 DNA is TGCAGCGTGAGGGACTACGAGCAGTACTTC.

The chain couples TRBV11-2 to TRBJ2-2; 9 bases are a match to TRBD2. The V gene's germline CDR1 is SGHAT and CDR2 FQNNGV. The CDR3 contains 18 residues. Losses at the gene ends were 3 bases for V and 4 bases for J; bases not matched to a gene: 12. The CDR3 here is CASSFRMREGPGTGELFF. In DNA, the CDR3 is TGTGCCAGCAGCTTCCGCATGCGGGAGGGCCCCGGCACCGGGGAGCTGTTTTTT.

This clonotype came up many times. The chain combines TRBV4-3 with TRBJ1-2; no clear D. This CDR3 comprises 14 residues. The germline V and J ends were trimmed by 0 bases and 4 bases, with 9 bases remaining between them. The germline CDR1 and CDR2 sequences are LGHNA and YSLEER. The CDR3 is CASSQDTGLYGYTF. In DNA form, the CDR3 reads TGCGCCAGCAGCCAAGATACCGGACTCTATGGCTACACCTTC.

Ten or more counts support this clonotype. The DNA for the CDR3 is TGTGCCAGCAGTGAGGCACTAGGGGGGAAGTGGGAGCAGTTCTTC. It encodes CASSEALGGKWEQFF. The V gene is TRBV25-1, the J gene TRBJ2-1, with D perhaps TRBD1 or TRBD2 (6 bases each). Germline V gene lookup returns CDR1 MGHDK and CDR2 SYGVNS. Trimming removed 3 bases from V and 10 bases from J, with 19 bases in between. The CDR3 length is 15 residues.

Many counts were recorded for this clonotype. The rearrangement uses TRBV5-1 and TRBJ2-7, with TRBD2 identical over 10 bases. CDR1 and CDR2 (germline): SGHRS, YFSETQ. This CDR3 spans 14 amino acids. Trimming cost V 2 bases and J 3 bases; bases outside gene matches: 2. CDR3 in amino acids: CASSFSSGSYEQYF. In nucleotides, the CDR3 is TGCGCCAGCAGCTTTTCTAGCGGGAGCTACGAGCAGTACTTC.

This clonotype has at least ten counts. The CDR3 region is CASSILEGQDGYTF. The DNA for the CDR3 is TGTGCCAGTAGTATACTGGAGGGACAGGATGGCTACACCTTC. The chain recombines TRBV19 with TRBJ1-2, with 8 bases aligning to TRBD1. The CDR3 has 14 residues. V shed 2 bases and J 6 bases; nucleotides not matched to a gene: 5. CDR1 LNHDA and CDR2 SQIVND come from the germline V gene (reference sequence).

In this sample, this clonotype turned up a few times. This chain uses TRBV6-2 or TRBV6-3 with TRBJ2-1; TRBD2 aligns across 7 bases. V was clipped by 0 bases and J by 0 bases; unmatched bases: 5. Germline V gene sequence: CDR1 MNHEY, CDR2 SVGEGT. The CDR3 loop spans 17 amino acids. This CDR3 reads CASSYSRLASSYNEQFF. The CDR3 DNA reads TGTGCCAGCAGTTACTCGCGACTAGCTAGCTCCTACAATGAGCAGTTCTTC.

This clonotype has at least ten counts. This chain joins TRBV29-1 and TRBJ2-5, with D maybe TRBD2 (6 bases). The V end lost 4 bases, the J end lost 9 bases, and 18 bases lay between the germline ends. CDR3 length equals 13 residues. Germline V gives CDR1 SQVTM, CDR2 ANQGSEA. The CDR3 region has the DNA TGCAGCGTTGTTACGCCCCGGGGGTGGGCCCAGTACTTC. Translation: CSVVTPRGWAQYF.

This clonotype was picked up many times. The chain employs TRBV2 and TRBJ1-1; D is ambiguous. Per germline, CDR1 SNHLY and CDR2 FYNNEI. V was cut by 7 bases and J by 3 bases, with 6 bases left in between. The CDR3 spans 11 residues. CDR3 protein: CASTGDTEAFF. The CDR3 DNA reads TGTGCCAGCACCGGGGACACTGAAGCTTTCTTT.

This clonotype was seen many times. V is TRBV9 and J is TRBJ1-1; D unclear. The CDR3 is 14 amino acids. Trimming removed 2 bases from V and 4 bases from J, with 12 bases in between. The germline V gene has CDR1 SGDLS and CDR2 YYNGEE. In DNA, the CDR3 is TGTGCCAGCAGCGTTGATAGTACGTTCACTGAAGCTTTCTTT. Protein product: CASSVDSTFTEAFF.

This clonotype was counted only a few times. This chain joins TRBV7-6 and TRBJ2-1; 7 nucleotides align to TRBD2. V dropped 2 bases and J dropped 4; count of bases not matched to a gene: 8. Germline V lookup: CDR1 SGHVS, CDR2 FNYEAQ. This CDR3 region has 16 residues. Here the CDR3 reads CASSLFLGGGYNEQFF. CDR3 DNA sequence: TGTGCCAGCAGCTTATTTCTCGGCGGGGGTTACAATGAGCAGTTCTTC.

This clonotype was picked up many times. The chain uses TRBV10-2 and TRBJ2-1; D is uncertain. Germline lookup yields CDR1 WSHSY and CDR2 SAAADI. This CDR3 spans 12 amino acids. The germline V and J ends were trimmed by 6 bases and 3 bases, with 6 bases remaining between them. The CDR3 reads CASSRNYNEQFF. The CDR3 nucleotides read TGCGCCAGCAGCCGTAACTACAATGAGCAGTTCTTC.

This clonotype was recorded many times. The CDR3 region is CASSYSFSDNEQFF. Here the CDR3 DNA reads TGTGCCAGCAGTTACTCGTTCTCGGACAATGAGCAGTTCTTC. The rearrangement joins TRBV6-5 to TRBJ2-1; D not resolved. Germline V CDR1 and CDR2: MNHEY, SVGAGI. The CDR3 is 14 amino acids. The V gene lost 0 bases and the J gene lost 5 bases, with 8 bases spanning the gap.

This clonotype was seen repeatedly, ten times or more. V is TRBV2 and J is TRBJ2-7, with unresolved D. The V and J ends lost 7 bases and 4 bases respectively, with 8 bases between them. The CDR3 is 11 amino acids. The germline CDR1 and CDR2 sequences are SNHLY and FYNNEI. The chain's CDR3 is CASKTLYEQYF. The CDR3, as DNA: TGTGCCAGCAAAACCCTATACGAGCAGTACTTC.

This clonotype was detected many times. The V and J genes are TRBV7-9 and TRBJ1-1, with D unclear. Germline V lookup: CDR1 SEHNR, CDR2 FQNEAQ (reference sequence). The CDR3 consists of 14 residues. V was cut by 0 bases and J by 4 bases, with 9 bases left in between. CDR3 residues: CASSLALGITEAFF. Written as DNA, the CDR3 is TGTGCCAGCAGCTTAGCGTTAGGGATCACTGAAGCTTTCTTT.

Many counts were recorded for this clonotype. V is TRBV6-1 and J is TRBJ2-5, with D perhaps TRBD2 (6 bases). This CDR3 spans 15 amino acids. The V end lost 6 bases, the J end lost 2 bases, and 16 bases lay between the germline ends. The germline gives CDR1 MNHNS, CDR2 SASEGT. As DNA, the CDR3 is TGTGCCAGCAGCTCCCCAGTTGCGGGGCAAGAGACCCAGTACTTC. Translating gives CASSSPVAGQETQYF.

This clonotype came up many times. The chain is built from TRBV11-2 and TRBJ1-2, with D perhaps matching TRBD1 (5 bases). The CDR3 consists of 17 residues. V lost 1 base to trimming and J lost 6 bases, with 21 bases between them. Germline loops: CDR1 SGHAT, CDR2 FQNNGV. The CDR3, as DNA: TGTGCCAGCAGCTTAGTCAATTGGGGGGGATCTCGGGATGGCTACACCTTC. Its translation: CASSLVNWGGSRDGYTF.

This clonotype was counted only a few times. V is TRBV2 and J is TRBJ2-7; 8 bases agree with TRBD1. CDR3 size: 15 residues. Germline V gene sequence: CDR1 SNHLY, CDR2 FYNNEI. V lost 6 bases and J lost 1; bases outside the gene matches: 8. The CDR3 DNA is TGTGCCAGCAGCGAGGGACAGGCGGTGTCCTACGAGCAGTACTTC. Encoded protein: CASSEGQAVSYEQYF.